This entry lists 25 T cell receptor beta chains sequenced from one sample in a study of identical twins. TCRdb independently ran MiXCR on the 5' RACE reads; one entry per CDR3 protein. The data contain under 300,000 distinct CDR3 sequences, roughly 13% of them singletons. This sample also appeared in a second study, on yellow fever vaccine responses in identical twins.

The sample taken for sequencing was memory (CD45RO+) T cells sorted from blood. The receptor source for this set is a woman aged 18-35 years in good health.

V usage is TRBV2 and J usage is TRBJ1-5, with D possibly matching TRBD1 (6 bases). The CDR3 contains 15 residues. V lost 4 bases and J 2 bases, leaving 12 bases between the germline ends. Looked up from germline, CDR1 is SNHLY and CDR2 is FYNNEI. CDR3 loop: CASSGGGVGNQPQHF. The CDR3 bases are TGTGCCAGCAGTGGAGGGGGGGTGGGCAATCAGCCCCAGCATTTT.

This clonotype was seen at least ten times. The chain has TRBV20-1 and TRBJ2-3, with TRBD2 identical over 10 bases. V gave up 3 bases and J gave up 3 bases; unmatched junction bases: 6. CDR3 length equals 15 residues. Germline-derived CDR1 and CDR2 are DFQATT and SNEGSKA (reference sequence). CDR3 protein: CSASQRGGGTDTQYF. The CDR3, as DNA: TGCAGTGCTAGCCAGCGGGGGGGCGGGACAGATACGCAGTATTTT.

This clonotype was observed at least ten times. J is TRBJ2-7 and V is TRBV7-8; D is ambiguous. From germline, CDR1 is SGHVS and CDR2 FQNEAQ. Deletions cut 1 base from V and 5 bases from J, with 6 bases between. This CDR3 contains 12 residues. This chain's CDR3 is CASSLVGNEQYF. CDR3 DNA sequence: TGTGCCAGCAGCTTAGTAGGGAACGAGCAGTACTTC. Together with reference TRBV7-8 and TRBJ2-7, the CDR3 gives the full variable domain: GAGVSQSPRYKVAKRGQDVALRCDPISGHVSLFWYQQALGQGPEFLTYFQNEAQLDKSGLPSDRFFAERPEGSVSTLKIQRTQQEDSAVYLCASSLVGNEQYFGPGTRLTVT.

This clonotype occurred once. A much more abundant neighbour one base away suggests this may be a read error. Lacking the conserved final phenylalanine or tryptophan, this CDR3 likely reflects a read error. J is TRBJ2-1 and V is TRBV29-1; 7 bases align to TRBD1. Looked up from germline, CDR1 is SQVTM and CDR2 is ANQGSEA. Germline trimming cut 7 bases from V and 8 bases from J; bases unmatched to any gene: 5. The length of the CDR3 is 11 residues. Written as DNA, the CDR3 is TGCAGCGGCGACAGGGACGATGAGCAGTTCTCC. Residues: CSGDRDDEQFS.

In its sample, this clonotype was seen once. DNA of the CDR3: TGTGCCTGCTGCCAGACCTCCCGAGCGGGGTCGAACACCGGGGAGCTGTTTTTT. Translation: CACCQTSRAGSNTGELFF. This chain links TRBV12-3 or TRBV12-4 with TRBJ2-2; 7 bases are a match to TRBD2. The CDR3 is made up of 18 amino acids. With 11 bases clipped from V and 0 bases from J, the junction kept 18 bases outside the gene matches.

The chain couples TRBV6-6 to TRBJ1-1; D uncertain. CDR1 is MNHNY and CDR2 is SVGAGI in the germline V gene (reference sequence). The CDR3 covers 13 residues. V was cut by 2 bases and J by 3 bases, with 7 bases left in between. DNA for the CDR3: TGTGCCAGCAGTTACATCGGAGACACTGAAGCTTTCTTT. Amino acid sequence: CASSYIGDTEAFF.

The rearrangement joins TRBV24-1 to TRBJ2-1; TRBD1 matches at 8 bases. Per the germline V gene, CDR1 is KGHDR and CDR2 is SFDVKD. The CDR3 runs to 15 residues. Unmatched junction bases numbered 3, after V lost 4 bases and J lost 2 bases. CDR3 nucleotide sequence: TGTGCCACCAGTGACTCAGGGGGCGCCTACAATGAGCAGTTCTTC. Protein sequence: CATSDSGGAYNEQFF.

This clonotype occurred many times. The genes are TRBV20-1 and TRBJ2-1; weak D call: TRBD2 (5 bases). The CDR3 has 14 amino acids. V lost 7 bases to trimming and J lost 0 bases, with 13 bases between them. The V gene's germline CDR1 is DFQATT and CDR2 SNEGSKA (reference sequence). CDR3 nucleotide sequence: TGCAGTGTTTTCGGGGAAAGCTCCTACAATGAGCAGTTCTTC. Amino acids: CSVFGESSYNEQFF.

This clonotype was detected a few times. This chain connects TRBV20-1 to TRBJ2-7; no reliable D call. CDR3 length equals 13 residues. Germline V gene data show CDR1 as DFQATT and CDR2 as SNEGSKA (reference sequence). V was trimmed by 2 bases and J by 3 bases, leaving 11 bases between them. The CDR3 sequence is CSARSLIGYEQYF. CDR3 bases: TGCAGTGCTAGATCTCTCATTGGCTACGAGCAGTACTTC.

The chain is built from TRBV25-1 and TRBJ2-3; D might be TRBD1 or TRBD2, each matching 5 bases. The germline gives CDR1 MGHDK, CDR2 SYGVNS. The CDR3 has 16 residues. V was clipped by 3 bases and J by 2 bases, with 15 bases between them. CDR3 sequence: CASSDWDRGDTDTQYF. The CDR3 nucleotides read TGTGCCAGCAGTGATTGGGATCGGGGCGACACAGATACGCAGTATTTT.

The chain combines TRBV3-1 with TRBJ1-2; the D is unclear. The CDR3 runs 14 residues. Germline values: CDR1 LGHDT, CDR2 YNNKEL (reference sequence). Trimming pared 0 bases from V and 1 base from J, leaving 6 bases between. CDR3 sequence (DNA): TGTGCCAGCAGCCAAGAATGGGGTAACTATGGCTACACCTTC. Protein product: CASSQEWGNYGYTF.

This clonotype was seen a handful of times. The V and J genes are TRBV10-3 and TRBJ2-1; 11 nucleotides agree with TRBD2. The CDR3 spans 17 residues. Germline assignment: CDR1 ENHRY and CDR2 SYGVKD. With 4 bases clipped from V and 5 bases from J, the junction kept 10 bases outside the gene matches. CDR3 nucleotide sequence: TGTGCCATCAGTGCTTCGGCTAGCGGGGGGCAAAACAATGAGCAGTTCTTC. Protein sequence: CAISASASGGQNNEQFF.

The CDR3 is CASSPRWDITNYGYTF. The CDR3 nucleotides are TGTGCCAGCAGTCCCAGGTGGGACATTACTAACTATGGCTACACCTTC. The chain uses TRBV6-1 and TRBJ1-2; D is perhaps TRBD1 (6 bases). The CDR3 is 16 residues long. V was shortened by 5 bases and J by 0 bases, with 16 bases between the two germline ends. The germline V gene encodes CDR1 MNHNS and CDR2 SASEGT.

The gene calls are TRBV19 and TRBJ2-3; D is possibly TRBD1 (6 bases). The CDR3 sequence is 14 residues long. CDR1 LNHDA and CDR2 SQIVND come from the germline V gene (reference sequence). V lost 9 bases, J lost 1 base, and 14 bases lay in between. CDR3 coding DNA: TGTGCCAGCAGCAGGGGTGGGGGCACAGATACGCAGTATTTT. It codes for CASSRGGGTDTQYF.

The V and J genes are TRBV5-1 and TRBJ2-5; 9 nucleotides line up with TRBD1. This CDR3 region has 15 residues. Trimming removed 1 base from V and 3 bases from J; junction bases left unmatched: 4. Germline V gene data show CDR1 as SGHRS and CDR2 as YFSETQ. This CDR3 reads CASSLRDRVKETQYF. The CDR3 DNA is TGCGCCAGCAGCTTGCGGGACAGGGTAAAAGAGACCCAGTACTTC.

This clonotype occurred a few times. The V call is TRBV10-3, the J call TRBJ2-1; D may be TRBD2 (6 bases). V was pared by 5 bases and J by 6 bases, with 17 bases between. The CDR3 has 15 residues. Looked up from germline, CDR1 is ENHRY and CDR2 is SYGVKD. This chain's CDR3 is CAISTGRGGINEQFF. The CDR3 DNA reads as TGTGCCATCAGTACGGGAAGAGGAGGGATCAATGAGCAGTTCTTC.

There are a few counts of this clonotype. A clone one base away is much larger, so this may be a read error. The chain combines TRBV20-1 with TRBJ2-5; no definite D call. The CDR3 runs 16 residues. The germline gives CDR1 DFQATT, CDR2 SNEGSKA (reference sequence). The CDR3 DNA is TGCTGTGCTAGAGATCTTGCCACGGTTCTCCAAGAGACCCAGTACTTC. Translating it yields CCARDLATVLQETQYF.

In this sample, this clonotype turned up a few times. The CDR3 nucleotides are TGTGCCTGGAACACAGGCTACGAGCAGTACTTC. Translating it yields CAWNTGYEQYF. The V and J genes are TRBV30 and TRBJ2-7; D is perhaps TRBD1 (5 bases). Trimming took 4 bases from V and 3 from J, leaving 7 bases between them. The length of the CDR3 is 11 residues. CDR1 and CDR2 (germline): GTSNPN, SVGIG (reference sequence).

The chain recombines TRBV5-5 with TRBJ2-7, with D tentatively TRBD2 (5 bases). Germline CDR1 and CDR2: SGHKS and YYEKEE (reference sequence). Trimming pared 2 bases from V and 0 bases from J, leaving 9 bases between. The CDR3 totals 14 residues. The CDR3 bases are TGTGCCAGCAGCTTAGCTAGCCTCTCCTACGAGCAGTACTTC. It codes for CASSLASLSYEQYF.

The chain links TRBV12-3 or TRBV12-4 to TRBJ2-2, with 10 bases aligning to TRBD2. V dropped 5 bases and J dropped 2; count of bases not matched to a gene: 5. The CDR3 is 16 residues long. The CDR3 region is CASSRGLAANTGELFF. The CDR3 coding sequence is TGTGCCAGCAGTCGAGGACTAGCGGCCAACACCGGGGAGCTGTTTTTT.

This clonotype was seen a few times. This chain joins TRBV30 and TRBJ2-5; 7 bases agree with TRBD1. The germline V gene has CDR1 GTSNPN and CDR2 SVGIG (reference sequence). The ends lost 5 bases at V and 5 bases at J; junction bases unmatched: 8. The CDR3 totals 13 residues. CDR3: CAWAIGGRETQYF. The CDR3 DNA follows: TGTGCCTGGGCGATAGGGGGCAGGGAGACCCAGTACTTC.

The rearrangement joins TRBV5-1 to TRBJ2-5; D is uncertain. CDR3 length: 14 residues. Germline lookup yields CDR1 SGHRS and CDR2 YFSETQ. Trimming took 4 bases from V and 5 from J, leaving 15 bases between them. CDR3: CASSVTLRRETQYF. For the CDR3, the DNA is TGCGCCAGCAGCGTGACCCTTAGGCGGGAGACCCAGTACTTC.

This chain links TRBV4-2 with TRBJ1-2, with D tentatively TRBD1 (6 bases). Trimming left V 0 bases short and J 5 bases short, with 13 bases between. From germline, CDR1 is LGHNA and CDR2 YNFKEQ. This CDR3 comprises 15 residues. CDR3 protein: CASSQEAGRGYGYTF. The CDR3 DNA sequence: TGTGCCAGCAGCCAAGAGGCAGGGAGGGGGTATGGCTACACCTTC.

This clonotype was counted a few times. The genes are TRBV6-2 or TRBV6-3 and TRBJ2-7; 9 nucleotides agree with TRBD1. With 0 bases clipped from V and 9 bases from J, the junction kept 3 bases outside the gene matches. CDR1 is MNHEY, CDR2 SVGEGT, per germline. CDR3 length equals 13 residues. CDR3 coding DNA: TGTGCCAGCAGTTACTCGGAGGACAGGGGGCAGTACTTC. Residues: CASSYSEDRGQYF.

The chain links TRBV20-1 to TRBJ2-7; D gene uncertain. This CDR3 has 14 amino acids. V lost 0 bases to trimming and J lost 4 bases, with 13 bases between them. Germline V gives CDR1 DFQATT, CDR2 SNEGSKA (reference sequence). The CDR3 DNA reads TGCAGTGCTAGAGATCCCCGGGTATTGTACGAGCAGTACTTC. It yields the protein CSARDPRVLYEQYF.